Listed here are 9 T cell receptor beta chains from one sample, sequenced in a study of shared clonotypes between healthy human individuals. Repertoires were generated with immunoSEQ multiplex PCR, while TCRdb's copy carries only in-frame clones and drops some. The sample lists 850,000 to 1,200,000 clones; about 77% were seen once. Input material: memory CD4+ T cells sorted from blood. The sample's subset: CD45RA-negative fraction. The origin of the receptors is a man aged 18 to 29 in good health.

The V and J genes are TRBV9 and TRBJ1-2; TRBD1 aligns across 9 bases. The CDR3 runs to 14 residues. Per the germline V gene, CDR1 is SGDLS and CDR2 is YYNGEE. J was trimmed by 5 bases and V by 3 bases; bases with no gene match: 5. CDR3 region: CASSGTGDGYGYTF. Here the CDR3 DNA reads TGTGCCAGCAGCGGGACAGGGGATGGATATGGCTACACCTTC.

The genes are TRBV7-2 and TRBJ1-2; D ambiguous. CDR3 length: 12 residues. V was pared by 6 bases and J by 4 bases, with 9 bases between. Germline CDR1 SGHTA, CDR2 FQGNSA. Written as DNA, the CDR3 is TGTGCCAGCAGGGTCATGTCCTATGGCTACACCTTC. Its translation: CASRVMSYGYTF.

The chain recombines TRBV6-1 with TRBJ1-5; D gene unclear. CDR1 and CDR2 (germline): MNHNS, SASEGT. This CDR3 is 16 amino acids long. Trimming removed 0 bases from V and 0 bases from J, with 9 bases in between. The DNA of the CDR3 is TGTGCCAGCAGTGAAGCATACGGGTCTAGCAATCAGCCCCAGCATTTT. Its protein is CASSEAYGSSNQPQHF.

The chain combines TRBV19 with TRBJ2-7, with TRBD1 matching 8 bases. This CDR3 spans 14 amino acids. V gave up 3 bases and J gave up 2 bases; unmatched junction bases: 3. The V gene's germline CDR1 is LNHDA and CDR2 SQIVND (reference sequence). The CDR3 is CASSIQGQAYEQYF. CDR3 DNA: TGTGCCAGTAGTATTCAGGGACAGGCCTACGAGCAGTACTTC.

Note on this clone: Other DNA sequences within the sample encode an identical CDR3. This chain uses TRBV5-1 with TRBJ2-5; TRBD2 matches at 8 bases. V was clipped by 1 base and J by 1 base; unmatched bases: 6. CDR3 length equals 16 residues. Germline lookup yields CDR1 SGHRS and CDR2 YFSETQ. The CDR3, as DNA: TGCGCCAGCAGCTTGATGAGCGGGGGATCCCAAGAGACCCAGTACTTC. The encoded protein is CASSLMSGGSQETQYF.

This clone came up once. The chain employs TRBV10-3 and TRBJ1-2; TRBD1 aligns across 10 bases. Germline values: CDR1 ENHRY, CDR2 SYGVKD. V was clipped by 2 bases and J by 8 bases; unmatched bases: 2. This CDR3 spans 13 amino acids. CDR3 loop: CAISEGQGEGYTF. CDR3 nucleotides: TGTGCCATCAGTGAGGGACAGGGGGAGGGCTACACCTTC.

The J gene is TRBJ1-4, the V gene TRBV19; TRBD1 is a possible D gene (5 bases). Germline CDR1 LNHDA, CDR2 SQIVND (reference sequence). The CDR3 loop spans 14 amino acids. V lost 8 bases and J 7 bases, leaving 17 bases between the germline ends. The CDR3 sequence is CASGHQGGAEKLFF. In DNA, the CDR3 is TGTGCCAGTGGACACCAGGGTGGAGCTGAAAAACTGTTTTTT.

In regard to this clone: Additional DNA sequences in this sample encode the identical CDR3. The genes are TRBV11-2 and TRBJ2-5, with a possible D match to TRBD2 (6 bases). Germline lookup yields CDR1 SGHAT and CDR2 FQNNGV. V was trimmed by 2 bases and J by 5 bases, leaving 9 bases between them. This CDR3 is 13 amino acids long. CDR3 in amino acids: CASSLRGRETQYF. The CDR3 region has the DNA TGTGCCAGCAGCTTAAGAGGGAGGGAGACCCAGTACTTC.

The J gene is TRBJ2-5, the V gene TRBV6-5, with a possible D match to TRBD1 (6 bases). Germline CDR1 and CDR2: MNHEY and SVGAGI. The CDR3 has 13 amino acids. With 7 bases removed from V and 5 bases from J, the gap between germline ends came to 14 bases. CDR3 nucleotides: TGTGCCAGCATTCCCCCAGGGGCCGAGACCCAGTACTTC. Its protein is CASIPPGAETQYF.